The source of this T cell receptor (beta chain) is a study of T-cell reconstitution after alpha-beta-depleted transplantation in children. Unique molecular identifiers were used in preparing the TCRbeta library. From the PCR reads, TCRdb called clonotypes with MiXCR, one entry per CDR3 protein. The top ten hold around 4.5% of the sample, which has about 400,000 distinct CDR3 sequences, 10% to 15% seen once. The CDR3 is 15 amino acids. Germline CDR1 reads SGHTA; CDR2 reads FQGNSA. Trimming cost V 5 bases and J 5 bases; bases outside gene matches: 10. The sequence was collected from a human donor who donated a stem cell graft to a child with Fanconi anemia. Sequencing was performed on PBMCs, taken from the stem cell graft. The rearrangement joins TRBV7-2 to TRBJ1-1, with TRBD1 identical over 8 bases. The CDR3 protein is CASSLQGQVKTEAFF. The CDR3 nucleotides read TGTGCCAGCAGCCTCCAGGGACAGGTCAAAACTGAAGCTTTCTTT.